This TCR beta chain stems from a study of Tregs in tolerant kidney transplant recipients. On this clone: The antigen remains undetermined.

The germline V and J ends were trimmed by 4 bases and 5 bases, with 8 bases remaining between them. Germline V gene data show CDR1 as MDHEN and CDR2 as SYDVKM. The CDR3 spans 12 residues. Assay used: immunoSEQ multiplex PCR; TCRdb lists only in-frame clones, some missing. The repertoire holds around 11,000 clones, 91% seen once, with more than 4.5% in the top ten. This specimen consisted of Tregs from blood cultured with allogeneic cells, obtained before the transplant. The source of this sequence is a human patient who received a combined kidney and bone marrow transplant. This chain joins TRBV28 and TRBJ2-5; no clear D. The CDR3 sequence: CASSWGRETQYF. CDR3 in DNA: TGTGCCAGCAGTTGGGGTCGGGAGACCCAGTACTTC. Supplemented by reference TRBV28 and TRBJ2-5, the full variable domain reads DVKVTQSSRYLVKRTGEKVFLECVQDMDHENMFWYRQDPGLGLRLIYFSYDVKMKEKGDIPEGYSVSREKKERFSLILESASTNQTSMYLCASSWGRETQYFGPGTRLLVL.